This T cell receptor beta chain was obtained from a study of graft-versus-host responses after intestinal transplantation (dated by TCRdb to the early 2020s). A note on the overall study: Recipients received multivisceral, liver-intestinal, or isolated intestinal transplants. Every recipient was given anti-thymocyte globulin induction, then maintenance tacrolimus and steroids for 3 to 4 years. Graft-versus-host and host-versus-graft alloreactive T cell clones were tracked in the graft, circulation and bone marrow after intestinal transplantation using bulk TCR-beta CDR3 sequencing. To identify alloreactive clones, pre-transplant mixed lymphocyte reaction products were sequenced and then compared with unstimulated pre-transplant donor and recipient T cells. A cohort of fewer than 25 intestinal transplant recipients, including one retransplant, was enrolled, and 3 patients lacking pretransplant specimens were excluded. A peak of at least 4% donor T cells among recipient peripheral blood mononuclear cells was the definition used for donor T cell macrochimerism. Rather than being sequenced by the commercial service, samples from a few later patients were sequenced in-house on an Illumina MiSeq and processed with MiXCR. Results the study describes overall, beyond this receptor: Early after transplant, peak levels of circulating GvH clones were found to be associated with declines in HvG clones. In patients with donor T cell macrochimerism, the allografts had high GvH to HvG T cell clonal ratios. Conclusions were limited by the relatively low number and heterogeneity of intestinal transplant patients. GvH clones were found in recipient bone marrow, and some of the GvH clones appeared earlier in ileal mucosa or blood, which is consistent with an intestinal mucosal origin.

Library construction relied on the immunoSEQ multiplex PCR assay. For most patients, genomic DNA was isolated using the Qiagen DNeasy Blood and Tissue Kit and was shipped frozen to Adaptive Biotechnologies for TCR sequencing. High-throughput TCR-beta CDR3 sequencing of genomic DNA from most patients was performed by Adaptive Biotechnologies. From the authors' description of their analysis: TCR sequencing data for roughly 20 patients were retrieved from Adaptive's ImmunoSEQ software; three other patients were processed with MiXCR and VDJtools. To correct CD4 versus CD8 sorting errors, sequences present in both subsets at a frequency ratio below 5:1 were removed. CDR3 nucleotide sequences shared between donor and recipient were removed because their origin could not be assigned. To be classed as alloreactive, a clone needed at least 2-fold expansion over unstimulated cells and a minimum CFSE-low frequency of 0.002% (template counts) or 0.001% (read counts). Clones were considered mappable if detected in sequenced pre-transplant spleen, lymph node, or MLR CFSE-low populations of the donor or recipient. Cumulative frequency of alloreactive clones was calculated as a percentage of all sequences weighted by copy number. Not all clones reach the TCRdb copy of this immuneACCESS table, which keeps in-frame sequences only. Checked studies attribute under half of the gap to unresolved V genes and leave the rest unexplained. The DNA was the basis for D and trimming; V, J and clone size are from that table. The sample table holds some 130,000 clones, of which 85% to 95% were seen once. Of the sample, around 3% is held by the ten largest clones.

This specimen's time point label, per the study, means: cells obtained before transplantation from donor or recipient. CD3+CD4+ and CD3+CD8+ populations were FACS-sorted from unstimulated pre-transplant donor and recipient cells taken from spleen or lymph nodes. CDR1 is given as SGHDT and CDR2 as YYEEEE, both from the germline V gene. The CDR3 holds 16 amino acids from the cysteine to the phenylalanine. Only the CDR3 portion is preserved as DNA: 48 bases, with reading frame beginning at the first base. A distance of 15 bases separates the germline ends of V and J, which lose 0 bases and 5 bases respectively. On this clone itself: No cognate antigen has been identified for it. Per-base qualities were not stored, and no clone one base away is much larger.

The TCR sequence derives from a human donor who received an intestinal transplant. The material sequenced was unstimulated CD8+ T cells sorted from spleen or lymph node cells, taken before intestinal transplant. The chain employs TRBV5-6 and TRBJ1-5; a weak D assignment points to TRBD1 (5 bases agree). In nucleotides, the sequence is TGTGCCAGCAGCTTGGGGGATGAAGGGGTCGATCAGCCCCAGCATTTT. It specifies CASSLGDEGVDQPQHF.